This TCR beta chain derives from a study of T cell responses to AZD1222 COVID-19 vaccine. Study-level results: Following two doses of AZD1222, Spike-specific TCR breadth and depth rose. The donor group comprised mostly white British people and more females; the analysis possibly underestimated clonal diversity. The number of AZD1222 recipients seropositive at baseline was only six.

Here immunoSEQ multiplex PCR was the method, and the copy in TCRdb shows in-frame clones only, minus some. This table holds about 140,000 clones, 75% to 90% found once. This clone was recorded once. Its cognate antigen is unknown. Germline CDR1 is SNHLY and CDR2 is FYNNEI. V gave up 1 base and J gave up 4 bases, with 10 bases separating them. The CDR3 is 14 amino acids. The J gene is TRBJ1-2, the V gene TRBV2, with D uncertain. The clonotype originates from an adult in good health. The sample here was peripheral blood, taken on day 0 of AZD1222 vaccination. The CDR3 sequence is CASSEEDRRYGYTF. CDR3 nucleotides: TGTGCCAGCAGTGAAGAGGACCGACGCTATGGCTACACCTTC.